Below, 15 T cell receptor beta chains from the same sample are listed, as sequenced in a study of shared clonotypes between healthy human individuals. Only CD45RO-negative cells positively selected for CCR7 counted as naive CD8 cells, so terminally differentiated effector memory CD45RA+ cells were excluded. The data were produced by immunoSEQ multiplex PCR, yet TCRdb's version contains in-frame clones alone and is incomplete. This table has around 2,000,000 clones, about 94% appearing once. Sequencing was performed on naive CD8+ T cells sorted from blood. The receptor source for this set is a man between 18 and 35 years old in good health.

This rearrangement joins TRBV7-8 to TRBJ2-2; no clear D gene. V was trimmed by 1 base and J by 3 bases, leaving 3 bases between them. The CDR3 is 13 amino acids. Germline lookup yields CDR1 SGHVS and CDR2 FQNEAQ. The CDR3 region has the DNA TGTGCCAGCAGCTTAGAATACACCGGGGAGCTGTTTTTT. The encoded protein is CASSLEYTGELFF.

The chain carries TRBV6-5 and TRBJ2-5; 10 bases fit TRBD2. Trimming cost V 2 bases and J 2 bases; bases outside gene matches: 2. Germline V gene sequence: CDR1 MNHEY, CDR2 SVGAGI. The CDR3 runs to 15 residues. CDR3 protein: CASSYTSGAQETQYF. The CDR3 DNA follows: TGTGCCAGCAGTTACACTAGCGGGGCTCAAGAGACCCAGTACTTC.

This chain joins TRBV30 and TRBJ2-7; TRBD2 matches at 10 bases. Germline CDR1 and CDR2: GTSNPN and SVGIG (reference sequence). The ends lost 0 bases at V and 3 bases at J; junction bases unmatched: 2. This CDR3 contains 14 residues. CDR3: CAWSVLAGNYEQYF. DNA for the CDR3: TGTGCCTGGAGTGTACTAGCGGGAAACTACGAGCAGTACTTC.

The chain uses TRBV7-9 and TRBJ2-3, with D possibly called TRBD1 or TRBD2 (5 bases each). Looked up from germline, CDR1 is SEHNR and CDR2 is FQNEAQ (reference sequence). Between the trimmed V and J ends, which lost 5 bases and 4 bases, there was a span of 13 bases. This CDR3 has 14 residues. CDR3 sequence reads: CASSPTGPPDTQYF. In nucleotides, the CDR3 is TGTGCCAGCAGCCCGACGGGACCACCAGATACGCAGTATTTT.

This chain links TRBV6-5 with TRBJ1-6; D not resolved. Germline V gene data show CDR1 as MNHEY and CDR2 as SVGAGI. The CDR3 length is 12 residues. V was pared by 2 bases and J by 19 bases, with 15 bases between. The chain's CDR3 is CASSYGGAEEHF. CDR3 coding DNA: TGTGCCAGCAGTTACGGCGGAGCGGAAGAACACTTT.

This clone was observed once. Compared with germline, one end of the junction differs, possibly owing to a read error. The same CDR3 arises from other DNA sequences in this sample as well. The gene calls are TRBV7-7 and TRBJ2-7; 10 bases match TRBD1. In germline, CDR1 is SSHAT, CDR2 FNYEAQ (reference sequence). The CDR3 runs to 14 residues. In DNA form, the CDR3 reads TGTGCTAGCAGCCCCGGACAGGGGGCCTACGAGCAGTACTTC. It is translated as CASSPGQGAYEQYF.

V is TRBV29-1 and J is TRBJ1-2; 7 positions agree with TRBD1. Germline CDR1 is SQVTM and CDR2 is ANQGSEA. V lost 6 bases and J lost 3; bases outside the gene matches: 7. The CDR3 runs 13 residues. The CDR3 region is CSVAGGYDYGYTF. CDR3 coding DNA: TGCAGCGTCGCAGGGGGATACGACTATGGCTACACCTTC. Filled out from reference TRBV29-1 and TRBJ1-2, the complete variable domain reads SAVISQKPSRDICQRGTSLTIQCQVDSQVTMMFWYRQQPGQSLTLIATANQGSEATYESGFVIDKFPISRPNLTFSTLTVSNMSPEDSSIYLCSVAGGYDYGYTFGSGTRLTVV.

This sequence joins TRBV5-6 and TRBJ1-1, with TRBD1 matching over 10 bases. Germline CDR1 and CDR2: SGHDT and YYEEEE. V gave up 0 bases and J gave up 6 bases; unmatched junction bases: 8. The CDR3 extends over 16 amino acids. The CDR3 here is CASSLATGGTIAEAFF. Here the CDR3 DNA reads TGTGCCAGCAGCTTGGCGACAGGGGGCACGATCGCTGAAGCTTTCTTT.

The chain carries TRBV4-1 and TRBJ1-2; 7 bases match TRBD1. J was trimmed by 5 bases and V by 6 bases; bases with no gene match: 15. Germline assignment: CDR1 MGHRA and CDR2 YSYEKL. This CDR3 has 16 residues. CDR3 residues: CASSLGAVGGAYGYTF. The CDR3 DNA reads TGCGCCAGCAGTTTAGGGGCGGTAGGGGGCGCGTATGGCTACACCTTC.

The rearrangement joins TRBV27 to TRBJ2-2, with 11 bases that match TRBD1. The CDR3 is 16 amino acids. The germline gives CDR1 MNHEY, CDR2 SMNVEV (reference sequence). V shed 5 bases and J 3 bases; nucleotides not matched to a gene: 5. DNA for the CDR3: TGTGCCAGCAGTCCCCGGACAGGGGGCCACACCGGGGAGCTGTTTTTT. Protein sequence: CASSPRTGGHTGELFF.

This clone was seen more than once but under ten times. The chain combines TRBV28 with TRBJ1-1, with unresolved D. Between the trimmed V and J ends, which lost 3 bases and 6 bases, there was a span of 8 bases. Per germline, CDR1 MDHEN and CDR2 SYDVKM. The CDR3 contains 12 residues. The CDR3 loop reads CASSLASAEAFF. For the CDR3, the DNA is TGTGCCAGCAGTTTGGCGTCCGCTGAAGCTTTCTTT.

The chain combines TRBV6-6 with TRBJ2-7; D uncertain. Germline V CDR1 and CDR2: MNHNY, SVGAGI (reference sequence). The CDR3 consists of 13 residues. V was clipped by 2 bases and J by 4 bases, with 9 bases between them. The CDR3 reads CASSYQSAYEQYF. CDR3 DNA sequence: TGTGCCAGCAGTTACCAAAGCGCGTACGAGCAGTACTTC.

CDR3 amino acids: CASSAPGTGDYEQYF. The CDR3 nucleotides are TGTGCCAGCAGCGCGCCCGGGACAGGGGACTACGAGCAGTACTTC. This chain joins TRBV7-8 and TRBJ2-7; TRBD1 agrees at 10 bases. Germline CDR1 SGHVS, CDR2 FQNEAQ. Trimming removed 5 bases from V and 3 bases from J; junction bases left unmatched: 7. The CDR3 consists of 15 residues.

This clone was seen only once. This rearrangement joins TRBV7-9 to TRBJ1-6, with TRBD1 identical over 11 bases. V shed 4 bases, J shed 9 bases, and the junction held 2 bases outside the gene matches. CDR3 size: 14 residues. Germline assignment: CDR1 SEHNR and CDR2 FQNEAQ (reference sequence). CDR3 in DNA: TGTGCCAGCAGCTCAGGACAGGGGGCTTCACCCCTCCACTTT. It specifies CASSSGQGASPLHF.

The chain couples TRBV2 to TRBJ2-1; 14 nucleotides agree with TRBD2. This CDR3 is built from 18 residues. In germline, CDR1 is SNHLY, CDR2 FYNNEI. Trimming removed 3 bases from V and 2 bases from J; junction bases left unmatched: 6. The CDR3 DNA reads TGTGCCAGCAGTGATACCGGGACTAGCGGGGGCCCCTACAATGAGCAGTTCTTC. Protein: CASSDTGTSGGPYNEQFF.